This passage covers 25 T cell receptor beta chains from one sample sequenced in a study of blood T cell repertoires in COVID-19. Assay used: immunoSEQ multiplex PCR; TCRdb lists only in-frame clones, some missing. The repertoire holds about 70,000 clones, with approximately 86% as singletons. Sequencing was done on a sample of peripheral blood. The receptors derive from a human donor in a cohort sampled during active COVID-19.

The CDR3 nucleotides read TGTGCCAGCAGCTTGGGAGATACCCTTAACTATGGCTACACCTTC. It yields the protein CASSLGDTLNYGYTF. V gene TRBV5-6 combines with J gene TRBJ1-2; D gene unclear. The V and J ends lost 0 bases and 1 base respectively, with 10 bases between them. CDR3 length equals 15 residues. CDR1 is SGHDT and CDR2 is YYEEEE in the germline V gene.

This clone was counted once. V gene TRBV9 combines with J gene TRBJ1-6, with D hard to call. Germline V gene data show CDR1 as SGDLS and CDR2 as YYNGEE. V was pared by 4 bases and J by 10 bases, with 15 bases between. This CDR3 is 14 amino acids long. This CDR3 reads CASSPSGGGSPLHF. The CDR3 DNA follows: TGTGCCAGCAGCCCATCGGGAGGTGGGTCACCCCTCCACTTT.

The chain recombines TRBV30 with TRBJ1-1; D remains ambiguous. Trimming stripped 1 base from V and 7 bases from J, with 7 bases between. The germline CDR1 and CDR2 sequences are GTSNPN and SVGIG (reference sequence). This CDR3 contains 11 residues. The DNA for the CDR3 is TGTGCCTGGAGTGATACGGGTGAAGCTTTCTTT. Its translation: CAWSDTGEAFF.

The CDR3 DNA is TGTGCCAGCTCACCACTACAACCGGGACAGGGTCTTTATGAGCAGTACTTC. Residues: CASSPLQPGQGLYEQYF. This chain connects TRBV18 to TRBJ2-7; 9 nucleotides align to TRBD1. Germline V gives CDR1 KGHSH, CDR2 LQKENI. V trimming: 1 base; J trimming: 7 bases; junction bases outside the gene matches: 14. The CDR3 loop spans 17 amino acids.

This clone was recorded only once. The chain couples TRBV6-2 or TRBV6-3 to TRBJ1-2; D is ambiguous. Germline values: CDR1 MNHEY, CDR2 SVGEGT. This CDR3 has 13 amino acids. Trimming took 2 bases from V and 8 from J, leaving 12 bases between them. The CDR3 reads CASSYNVAVGYTF. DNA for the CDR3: TGTGCCAGCAGTTACAATGTGGCGGTCGGCTACACCTTC.

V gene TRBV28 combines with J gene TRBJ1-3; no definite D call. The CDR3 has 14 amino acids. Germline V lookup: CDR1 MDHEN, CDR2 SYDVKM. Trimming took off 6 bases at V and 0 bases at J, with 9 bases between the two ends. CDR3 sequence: CASRESNSGNTIYF. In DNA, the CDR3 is TGTGCCAGCAGGGAGTCAAACTCTGGAAACACCATATATTTT.

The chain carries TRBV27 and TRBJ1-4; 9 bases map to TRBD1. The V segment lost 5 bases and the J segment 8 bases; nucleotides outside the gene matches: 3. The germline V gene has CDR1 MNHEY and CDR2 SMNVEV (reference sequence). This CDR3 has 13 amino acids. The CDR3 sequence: CASSGQGREKLFF. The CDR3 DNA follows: TGTGCCAGCAGTGGACAGGGGAGAGAAAAACTGTTTTTT.

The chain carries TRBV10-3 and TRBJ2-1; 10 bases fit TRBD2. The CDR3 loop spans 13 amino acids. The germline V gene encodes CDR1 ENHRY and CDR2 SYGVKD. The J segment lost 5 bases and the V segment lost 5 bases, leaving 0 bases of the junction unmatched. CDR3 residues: CAISTSGDNEQFF. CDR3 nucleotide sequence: TGTGCCATCAGTACTAGCGGGGACAATGAGCAGTTCTTC.

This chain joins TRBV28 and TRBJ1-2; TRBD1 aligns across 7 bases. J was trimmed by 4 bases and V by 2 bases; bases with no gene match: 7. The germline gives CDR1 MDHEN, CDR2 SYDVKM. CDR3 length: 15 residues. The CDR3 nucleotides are TGTGCCAGCAGTTTAGACCCGGCAGGGGGCTATGGCTACACCTTC. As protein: CASSLDPAGGYGYTF.

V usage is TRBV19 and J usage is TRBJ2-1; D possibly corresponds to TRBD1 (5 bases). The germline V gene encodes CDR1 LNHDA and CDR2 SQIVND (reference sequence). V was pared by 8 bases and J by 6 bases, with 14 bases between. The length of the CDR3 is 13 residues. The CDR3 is CASLGQPPNEQFF. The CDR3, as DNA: TGTGCCAGTTTGGGGCAACCACCCAATGAGCAGTTCTTC.

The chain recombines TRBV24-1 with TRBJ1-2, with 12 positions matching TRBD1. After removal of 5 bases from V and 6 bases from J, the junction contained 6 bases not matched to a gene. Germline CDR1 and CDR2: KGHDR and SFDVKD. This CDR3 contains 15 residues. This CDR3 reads CATSVGQGARDGYTF. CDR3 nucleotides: TGTGCCACCAGTGTGGGACAGGGGGCTAGGGATGGCTACACCTTC.

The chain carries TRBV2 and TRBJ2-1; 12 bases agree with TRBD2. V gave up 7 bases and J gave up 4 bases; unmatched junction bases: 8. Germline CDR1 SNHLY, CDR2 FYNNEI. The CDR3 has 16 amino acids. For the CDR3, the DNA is TGTGCCAGCAAGGGTCTAGCGGGGGGGCTGTACAATGAGCAGTTCTTC. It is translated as CASKGLAGGLYNEQFF.

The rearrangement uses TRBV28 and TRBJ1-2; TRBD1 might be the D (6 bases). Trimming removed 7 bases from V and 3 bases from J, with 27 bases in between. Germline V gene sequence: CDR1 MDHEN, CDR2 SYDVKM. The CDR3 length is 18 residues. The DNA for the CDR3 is TGTGCCAGCACCCTCACGACCCGGGACACAGGCGTGGACTATGGCTACACCTTC. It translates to CASTLTTRDTGVDYGYTF.

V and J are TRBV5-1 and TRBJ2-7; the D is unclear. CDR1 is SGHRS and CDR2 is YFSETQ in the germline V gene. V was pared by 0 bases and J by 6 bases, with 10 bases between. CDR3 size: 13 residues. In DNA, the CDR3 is TGCGCCAGCAGCTTGGACAGTAAAGGCGAGCAGTACTTC. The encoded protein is CASSLDSKGEQYF.

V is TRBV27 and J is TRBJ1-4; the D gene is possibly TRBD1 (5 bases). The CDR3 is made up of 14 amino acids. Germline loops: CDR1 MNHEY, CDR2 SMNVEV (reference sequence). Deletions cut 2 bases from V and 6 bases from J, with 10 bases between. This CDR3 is CASSLRGGDEKLFF. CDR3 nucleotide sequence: TGTGCCAGCAGTTTACGCGGAGGGGATGAAAAACTGTTTTTT.

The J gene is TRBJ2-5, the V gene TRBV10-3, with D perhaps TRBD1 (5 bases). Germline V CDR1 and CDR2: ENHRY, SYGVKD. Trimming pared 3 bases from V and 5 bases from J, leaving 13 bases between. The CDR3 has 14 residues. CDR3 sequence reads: CAISDGAGMETQYF. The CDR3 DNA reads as TGTGCCATCAGTGATGGGGCAGGGATGGAGACCCAGTACTTC.

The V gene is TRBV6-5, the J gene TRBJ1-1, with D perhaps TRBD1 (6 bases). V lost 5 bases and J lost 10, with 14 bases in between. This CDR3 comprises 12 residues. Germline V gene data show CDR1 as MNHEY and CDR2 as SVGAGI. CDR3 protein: CASSPPQGPAFF. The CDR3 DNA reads TGTGCCAGCAGTCCACCCCAGGGGCCAGCTTTCTTT.

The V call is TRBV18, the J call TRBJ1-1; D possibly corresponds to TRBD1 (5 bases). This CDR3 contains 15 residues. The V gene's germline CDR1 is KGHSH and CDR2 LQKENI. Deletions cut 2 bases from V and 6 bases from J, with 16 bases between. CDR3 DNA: TGTGCCAGCTCACCATCGCGGGGGAGCGGCGCTGAAGCTTTCTTT. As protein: CASSPSRGSGAEAFF.

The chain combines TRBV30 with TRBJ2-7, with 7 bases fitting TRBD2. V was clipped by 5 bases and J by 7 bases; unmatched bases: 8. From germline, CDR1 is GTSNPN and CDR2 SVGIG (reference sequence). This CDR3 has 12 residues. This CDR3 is CAWAAGRGEQYF. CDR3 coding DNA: TGTGCCTGGGCCGCGGGGCGGGGGGAGCAGTACTTC.

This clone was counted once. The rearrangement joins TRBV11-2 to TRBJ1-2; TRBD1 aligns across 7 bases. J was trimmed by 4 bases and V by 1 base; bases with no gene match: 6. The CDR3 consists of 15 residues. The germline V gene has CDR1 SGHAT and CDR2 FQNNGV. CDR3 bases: TGTGCCAGCAGCTTAGGTGCCAGGACAGGCTATGGCTACACCTTC. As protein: CASSLGARTGYGYTF.

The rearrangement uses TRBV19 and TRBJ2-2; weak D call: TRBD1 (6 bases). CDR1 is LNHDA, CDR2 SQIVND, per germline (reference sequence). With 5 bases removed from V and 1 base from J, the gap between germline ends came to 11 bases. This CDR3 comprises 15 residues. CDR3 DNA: TGTGCCAGTAGTCCTCCCAGGGGGAACACCGGGGAGCTGTTTTTT. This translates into CASSPPRGNTGELFF.

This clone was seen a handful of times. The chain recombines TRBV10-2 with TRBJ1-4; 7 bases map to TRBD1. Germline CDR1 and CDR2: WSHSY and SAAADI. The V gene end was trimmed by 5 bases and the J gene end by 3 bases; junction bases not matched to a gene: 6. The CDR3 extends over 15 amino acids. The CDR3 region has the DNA TGCGCCAGCAGTCGAGGGGGCAGGTCTAATGAAAAACTGTTTTTT. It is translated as CASSRGGRSNEKLFF.

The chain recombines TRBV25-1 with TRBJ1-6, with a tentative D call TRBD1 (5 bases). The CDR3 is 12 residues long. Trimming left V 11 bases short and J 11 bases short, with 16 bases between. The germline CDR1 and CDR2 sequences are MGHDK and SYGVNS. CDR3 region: CACSGVKAPLHF. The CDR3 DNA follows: TGTGCCTGTTCGGGGGTAAAGGCACCCCTCCACTTT.

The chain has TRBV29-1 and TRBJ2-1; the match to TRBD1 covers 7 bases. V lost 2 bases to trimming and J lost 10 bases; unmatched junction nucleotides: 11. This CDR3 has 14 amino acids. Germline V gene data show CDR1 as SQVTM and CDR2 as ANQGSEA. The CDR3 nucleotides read TGCAGCGTTGAACTCCGACAGGGTCTAAGAGAGCAGTTCTTC. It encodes CSVELRQGLREQFF.

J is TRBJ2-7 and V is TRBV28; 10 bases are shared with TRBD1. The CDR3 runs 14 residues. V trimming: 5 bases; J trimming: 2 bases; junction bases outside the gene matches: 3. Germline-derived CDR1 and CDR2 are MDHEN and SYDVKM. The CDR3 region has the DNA TGTGCCAGCAGTGGACAGGGGGGCCCCTACGAGCAGTACTTC. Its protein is CASSGQGGPYEQYF.